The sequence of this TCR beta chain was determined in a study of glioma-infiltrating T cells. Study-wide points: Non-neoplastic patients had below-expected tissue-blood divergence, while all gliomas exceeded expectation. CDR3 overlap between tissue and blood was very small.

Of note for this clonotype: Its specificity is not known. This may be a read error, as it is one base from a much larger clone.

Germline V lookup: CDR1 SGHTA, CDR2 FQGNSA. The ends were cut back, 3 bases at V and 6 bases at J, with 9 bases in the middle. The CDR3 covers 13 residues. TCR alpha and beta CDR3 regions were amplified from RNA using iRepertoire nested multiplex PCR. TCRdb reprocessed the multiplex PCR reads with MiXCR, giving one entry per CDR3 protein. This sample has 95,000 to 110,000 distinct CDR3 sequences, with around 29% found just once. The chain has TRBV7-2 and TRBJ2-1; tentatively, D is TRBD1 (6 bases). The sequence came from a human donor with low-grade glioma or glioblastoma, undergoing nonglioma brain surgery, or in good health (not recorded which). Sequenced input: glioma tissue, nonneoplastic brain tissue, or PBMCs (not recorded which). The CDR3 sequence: CASSFFRGNEQFF. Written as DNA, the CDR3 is TGTGCCAGCAGCTTCTTCAGGGGCAATGAGCAGTTCTTC.